Listed below are T cell receptor beta chains from one sample, sequenced in a study of cytomegalovirus exposure and HLA in healthy donors. Libraries were prepared by immunoSEQ multiplex PCR; TCRdb keeps only in-frame clonotypes and omits some of them. The sample lists hundreds of thousands of clones, 75% to 90% occurring once. Sequencing was performed on PBMCs. Receptor source: a woman between 18 and 30 years old in good health and CMV-seronegative. The CDR3 runs from the conserved cysteine through the conserved F or W. A D gene is named only where the DNA matches it firmly. The listing skips clone size in some rows; elsewhere it reads once, few, many or a size class.

v_gene	abundance	len	d_gene	j_gene	CDR3nt	CDR3aa
TRBV9	.	18	TRBD2	TRBJ2-1	TGTGCCAGCAGCTTTCGACTAGCGGAAAACCTCACCTACAATGAGCAGTTCTTC	CASSFRLAENLTYNEQFF
TRBV14	.	16	TRBD2	TRBJ2-1	TGTGCCAGCAGCCAATGGACTAGCGGGAGGGGCGATGAGCAGTTCTTC	CASSQWTSGRGDEQFF
TRBV11-2	.	13	.	TRBJ2-1	TGTGCCAGCAGCTCATTTTGGACTGATGAGCAGTTCTTC	CASSSFWTDEQFF
TRBV28	.	13	TRBD1	TRBJ1-2	TGTGCCAGCAGTCCCTCGACAGGGAAGGGCTACACCTTC	CASSPSTGKGYTF
TRBV4-1	.	14	.	TRBJ2-2	TGCGCCAGCAGCCAGGGGGAGGACACCGGGGAGCTGTTTTTT	CASSQGEDTGELFF
TRBV7-9	.	14	TRBD1	TRBJ1-4	TGTGCCAGCAGCTTGGGACAGTTACGTGAAAAACTGTTTTTT	CASSLGQLREKLFF
TRBV2	.	16	TRBD2	TRBJ2-1	TGTGCCAGCAGTGCCGGACTAGCGGGGTCCTACAATGAGCAGTTCTTC	CASSAGLAGSYNEQFF
TRBV27	.	16	TRBD2	TRBJ2-5	TGTGCCAGCAGTTTATTGCGGCCAGCGGGGCCGGAGACCCAGTACTTC	CASSLLRPAGPETQYF
TRBV6-6	.	14	.	TRBJ2-1	TGTGCCAGCAGTCCTACCGCGTCCTACAATGAGCAGTTCTTC	CASSPTASYNEQFF
TRBV30	.	12	.	TRBJ2-7	TGTGCCTGGAGTGTACTTAACTACGAGCAGTACTTC	CAWSVLNYEQYF
TRBV28	.	15	.	TRBJ2-7	TGTGCCAGCCGGGGAGGTCTTTTGGAATCCTACGAGCAGTACTTC	CASRGGLLESYEQYF
TRBV7-6	.	15	TRBD1	TRBJ1-2	TGTGCCAGCAGCCCACCGAATACAGGGGGCGGCGGCTACACCTTC	CASSPPNTGGGGYTF
TRBV27	.	16	TRBD1	TRBJ2-5	TGTGCCACCCGAATTACCGGGACAGGGGGCGAGAAAACCCAGTACTTC	CATRITGTGGEKTQYF
TRBV28	.	14	.	TRBJ1-2	TGTGCCAGCAGCCCGGCCGGGGTGAACTATGGCTACACCTTC	CASSPAGVNYGYTF
TRBV6-1	.	14	.	TRBJ2-5	TGTGCCAGCAGTGAAGGAGCAGGTCAAGAGACCCAGTACTTC	CASSEGAGQETQYF
TRBV5-4	.	16	TRBD2	TRBJ2-5	TGTGCCAGCAAACTAGCGGGGGGCCCCCGTGAGGAGACCCAGTACTTC	CASKLAGGPREETQYF
TRBV11-2	.	16	TRBD1	TRBJ2-5	TGTGCCAGCAGCTTAGCCGGGACAGGGCGCCAAGAGACCCAGTACTTC	CASSLAGTGRQETQYF
TRBV4-2	few	15	.	TRBJ2-5	TGTGCCAGCAGCTTGCCCGGGACAATTCAAGAGACCCAGTACTTC	CASSLPGTIQETQYF
TRBV29-1	.	14	TRBD2	TRBJ2-1	TGCAGCGTTGGTTTCGCGGGAGGGCCTAGCGAGCAGTTCTTC	CSVGFAGGPSEQFF
TRBV7-9	.	14	.	TRBJ2-1	TGTGCCAGCAGTCACTTGCGAGGGGGCAATGAGCAGTTCTTC	CASSHLRGGNEQFF
TRBV27	.	15	TRBD2	TRBJ2-3	TGTGCCAGCAGTGAACGCGGGAGGGCCATAGATACGCAGTATTTT	CASSERGRAIDTQYF
TRBV21-1	.	13	.	TRBJ2-1	TGTGCCAGGAGCGGGAGGCTCCAACGGGCGCAGTTCTTC	CARSGRLQRAQFF
TRBV7-9	.	15	TRBD2	TRBJ2-5	TGTGCCAGCAGCCGACTGGCGGGGGGTAAAGAGACCCAGTACTTC	CASSRLAGGKETQYF
TRBV4-1	.	14	TRBD1	TRBJ1-2	TGCGCCAGCAGCCATCCGGACAGGAACTATGGCTACACCTTC	CASSHPDRNYGYTF
TRBV5-5	.	13	.	TRBJ1-1	TGTGCCAGCAGCCAAAATTGGAACACTGAAGCTTTCTTT	CASSQNWNTEAFF
TRBV5-1	once	15	TRBD2	TRBJ2-1	TGCGCCAGCAAGGATAGCGGGGGCTCCTACAATGAGCAGTTCTTC	CASKDSGGSYNEQFF
TRBV4-1	.	15	TRBD1	TRBJ2-5	TGCGCCAGCAGCCAAGTCGGACAGGGAACAGAGACCCAGTACTTC	CASSQVGQGTETQYF
TRBV7-9	.	15	TRBD1	TRBJ1-2	TGTGCCAGCAGCTTAGGAGCCACAGGGGGCGGCGGCTACACCTTC	CASSLGATGGGGYTF
TRBV28	.	16	.	TRBJ2-2	TGTGCCAGCAGCCCCGCCCGGGACATCCCAACCGGGGAGCTGTTTTTT	CASSPARDIPTGELFF
TRBV29-1	.	16	TRBD1	TRBJ2-7	TGCAGCGTAGATCTGCCGACAGGGGGCAGCTCCTACGAGCAGTACTTC	CSVDLPTGGSSYEQYF